A selection of T cell receptor beta chains follows, all from one sample in a study of regulatory T cells in long-lasting Graves disease. MiXCR, run by TCRdb on the multiplex PCR reads, gives a single entry per CDR3 protein. The data contain a few hundred thousand distinct CDR3 sequences, 10% to 15% of them seen just once; the ten biggest clones take up approximately 17%. The sample was also linked to a second study, of T cells in Graves' hyperthyroidism and ophthalmopathy.

The sequenced sample was peripheral blood mononuclear cells (PBMCs), obtained at new diagnosis, from a patient treated with antithyroid drugs. The source is a woman aged 18-29 years with Graves disease. The CDR3 runs from the conserved cysteine through the conserved F or W.

v_gene,j_gene,CDR3aa
TRBV15,TRBJ2-5,CATSAGTGAETQYF
TRBV7-9,TRBJ1-5,CASSFANQPQHF
TRBV29-1,TRBJ1-2,CSVPDYGYTF
TRBV30,TRBJ2-5,CAWSRKRGGGETQYF
TRBV5-1,TRBJ2-6,CASSLRQGAKTGANVLTF
TRBV7-2,TRBJ2-7,CASSLFADSYEQYF
TRBV12-3/TRBV12-4,TRBJ2-5,CASRSRQYLAGVEETQYF
TRBV20-1,TRBJ1-4,CSARDPRGRGSEKLFF
TRBV5-5,TRBJ1-5,CASSLHDRENQPQHF
TRBV6-2/TRBV6-3,TRBJ1-1,CASSYLTIPAFF
TRBV10-1,TRBJ2-5,CASSQAAGVLETQYF
TRBV4-3,TRBJ1-3,CASSPYSGNTIYF
TRBV7-9,TRBJ2-1,CASSLVKGRRNEQFF
TRBV7-9,TRBJ2-7,CASSHSLTGDDYEQYF
TRBV4-1,TRBJ2-3,CASSQDPVTDTQYF
TRBV5-6,TRBJ1-1,CASSLRSFTGLGEAFF
TRBV12-3/TRBV12-4,TRBJ2-3,CASSHIGRSPHFTDTQYF
TRBV7-2,TRBJ1-2,CASSLYPAISHRDGYTF
TRBV28,TRBJ2-2,CAFRRERGMLTGELFF
TRBV11-1,TRBJ2-3,CASSLGISGIKDTQYF
TRBV6-5,TRBJ1-2,CASSSPYRTNYGYTF
TRBV10-2,TRBJ1-6,CASSEGGVYSPLHF
TRBV13,TRBJ2-3,CASNRPEGQGPDTQYF
TRBV2,TRBJ1-4,CASSEGDRRLFF
TRBV4-3,TRBJ1-1,CASSQYRGQVTEAFF
TRBV15,TRBJ2-1,CATSPGGLAGANERFF
TRBV12-3/TRBV12-4,TRBJ2-7,CASSLGKTSGGTYEQYF
TRBV7-2,TRBJ2-2,CASSLGVTGAGELFF
TRBV28,TRBJ2-7,CASSLPGNVAFYEQYF
TRBV20-1,TRBJ1-1,CSARDRAGGAGEAFF
TRBV11-2,TRBJ2-1,CASTPTPFSYNEQFF
TRBV25-1,TRBJ1-2,CASSGVGASYGYTF
TRBV12-3/TRBV12-4,TRBJ2-6,CASAKGSGANVLTF
TRBV7-9,TRBJ2-1,CASSIMGTRGNEQFF
TRBV7-6,TRBJ1-1,CASSLAAHGNTEAFF
TRBV6-1,TRBJ1-4,CASSPGDGMGEKLFF
TRBV20-1,TRBJ2-4,CSAREVAKNIQYF
TRBV7-8,TRBJ1-2,CASSYLQDPVANYGYTF
TRBV6-1,TRBJ1-2,CASSPGGHYYGYTF
TRBV7-2,TRBJ2-3,CAGSMGLAEVTDTQYF
TRBV28,TRBJ2-7,CASGSGTGPYEQYF
TRBV10-3,TRBJ1-2,CAISESDATLYGYTF
TRBV12-3/TRBV12-4,TRBJ1-2,CASRRQGGGNGYTF
TRBV7-6,TRBJ2-2,CASSLTFPRLTGELFF
TRBV3-1,TRBJ2-2,CASSQLISGELFF
TRBV7-8,TRBJ2-7,CASSLDYEQYF
TRBV5-5,TRBJ2-1,CASSFSGANNEQFF
TRBV12-3/TRBV12-4,TRBJ2-3,CASSFPRLSGIPDTQYF
TRBV12-3/TRBV12-4,TRBJ1-2,CASSLIGRAPGSNYGYTF
TRBV20-1,TRBJ1-1,CSAGGQVPNTEAFF
TRBV13,TRBJ1-1,CASSNRGGSAFF
TRBV20-1,TRBJ1-6,CSAREVRGSYNSPLHF
TRBV6-2/TRBV6-3,TRBJ2-1,CASRPGGSYNEQFF
TRBV24-1,TRBJ2-3,CATSPTKRGTDTQYF
TRBV6-2/TRBV6-3,TRBJ1-2,CASSARTATYGYTF
TRBV2,TRBJ2-1,CASSPGTAYGYGQFF
TRBV20-1,TRBJ2-4,CSARDIGGIQYF
TRBV5-1,TRBJ1-1,CASSLTRQGALLNTEAFF
TRBV4-2,TRBJ2-1,CASSHGGPGYEQFF